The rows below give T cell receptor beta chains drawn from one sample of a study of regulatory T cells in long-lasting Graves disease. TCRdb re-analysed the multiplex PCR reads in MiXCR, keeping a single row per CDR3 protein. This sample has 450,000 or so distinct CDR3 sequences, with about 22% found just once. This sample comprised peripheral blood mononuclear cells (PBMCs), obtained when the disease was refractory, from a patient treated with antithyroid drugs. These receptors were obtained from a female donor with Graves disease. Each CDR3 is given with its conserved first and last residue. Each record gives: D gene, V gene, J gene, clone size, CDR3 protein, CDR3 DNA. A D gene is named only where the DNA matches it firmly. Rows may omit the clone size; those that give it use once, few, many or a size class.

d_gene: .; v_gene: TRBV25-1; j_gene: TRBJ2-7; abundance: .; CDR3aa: CASSVGHEQYF; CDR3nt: TGTGCCAGCAGTGTCGGACACGAGCAGTACTTC
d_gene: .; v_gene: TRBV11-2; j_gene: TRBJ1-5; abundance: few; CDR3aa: CASSLVVYGTLRKETNQPQHF; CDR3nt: TGTGCCAGCAGCTTAGTCGTATACGGGACACTTCGAAAGGAAACTAATCAGCCCCAGCATTTT
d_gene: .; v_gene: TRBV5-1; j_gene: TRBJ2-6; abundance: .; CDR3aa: CASSPVVLGSSGANVLAF; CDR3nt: TGCGCCAGCAGCCCCGTAGTTCTGGGCAGCTCTGGGGCCAACGTCCTGGCTTTC
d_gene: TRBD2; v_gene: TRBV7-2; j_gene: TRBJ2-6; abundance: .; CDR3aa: CASSPGLAGAGANVLTF; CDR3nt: TGTGCCAGCAGCCCAGGACTAGCGGGAGCTGGGGCCAACGTCCTGACTTTC
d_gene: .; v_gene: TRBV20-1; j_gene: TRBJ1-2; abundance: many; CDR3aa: CSALLGGRYGYTF; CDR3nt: TGCAGTGCCCTCCTTGGGGGGAGGTATGGCTACACCTTC
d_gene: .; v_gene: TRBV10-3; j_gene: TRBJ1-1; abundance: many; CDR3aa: CATQGSLDTEAFF; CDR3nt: TGTGCCACCCAGGGTAGCTTAGACACTGAAGCTTTCTTT
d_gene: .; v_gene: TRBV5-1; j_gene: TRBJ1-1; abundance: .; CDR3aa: CASSLARNDRKAFF; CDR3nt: TGCGCCAGCAGCTTGGCTCGTAATGACAGGAAAGCTTTCTTT
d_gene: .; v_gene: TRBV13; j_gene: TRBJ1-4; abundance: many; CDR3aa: CASSFEAENEKLFF; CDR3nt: TGTGCCAGCAGCTTTGAGGCCGAGAATGAAAAACTGTTTTTT
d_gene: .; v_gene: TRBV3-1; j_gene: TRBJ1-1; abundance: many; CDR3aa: CASSQVRDTEAFF; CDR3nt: TGTGCCAGCAGCCAAGTCAGGGACACTGAAGCTTTCTTT
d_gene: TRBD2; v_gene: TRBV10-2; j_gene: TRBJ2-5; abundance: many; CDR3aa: CASRNGRAPGETQYF; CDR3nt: TGCGCCAGCCGGAACGGGAGGGCCCCGGGAGAGACCCAGTACTTC
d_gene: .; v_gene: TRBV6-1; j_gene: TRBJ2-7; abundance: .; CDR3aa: CASRDRAGEDSYEQYF; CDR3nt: TGTGCCAGCAGGGACAGGGCGGGAGAGGACTCCTACGAGCAGTACTTC
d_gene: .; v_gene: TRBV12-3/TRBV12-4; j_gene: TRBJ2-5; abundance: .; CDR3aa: CVSTRDRDQETQYF; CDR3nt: TGTGTCAGCACAAGGGATAGGGACCAAGAGACCCAGTACTTC
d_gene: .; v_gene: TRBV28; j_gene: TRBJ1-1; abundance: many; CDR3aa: CASTSTGDTEAFF; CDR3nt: TGTGCCAGCACCTCGACCGGGGACACTGAAGCTTTCTTT
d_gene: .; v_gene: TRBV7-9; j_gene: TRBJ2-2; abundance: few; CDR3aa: CASSLDRFAGELFF; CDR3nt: TGTGCCAGCAGCTTAGACAGGTTTGCCGGGGAGCTGTTTTTT
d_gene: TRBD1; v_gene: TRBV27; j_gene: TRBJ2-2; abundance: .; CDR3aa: CASSTGGASGELFF; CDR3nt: TGTGCCAGCAGTACAGGGGGCGCCTCCGGGGAGCTGTTTTTT
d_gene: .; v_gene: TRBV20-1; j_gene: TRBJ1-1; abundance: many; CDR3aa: CSASLPGVGTEAFF; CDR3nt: TGCAGTGCTAGCCTTCCAGGGGTTGGGACTGAAGCTTTCTTT
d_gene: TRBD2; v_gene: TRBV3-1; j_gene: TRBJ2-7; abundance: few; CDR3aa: CASSQNPGLAIGEQYF; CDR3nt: TGTGCCAGCAGCCAAAACCCGGGACTAGCGATTGGTGAGCAGTACTTC
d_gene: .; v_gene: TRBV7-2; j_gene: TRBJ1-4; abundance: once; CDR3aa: CASSQGPVRNEKLFF; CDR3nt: TGTGCCAGCAGCCAGGGGCCCGTGAGGAATGAAAAACTGTTTTTT
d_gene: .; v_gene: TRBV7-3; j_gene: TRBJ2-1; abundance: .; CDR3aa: CASSPGPVRVYEQFF; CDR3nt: TGTGCCAGCAGTCCTGGACCCGTTCGGGTATATGAGCAGTTCTTC
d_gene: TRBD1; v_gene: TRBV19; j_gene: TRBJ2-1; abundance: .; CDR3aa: CASSLVDRDVYEQFF; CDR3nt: TGTGCCAGTAGTTTGGTTGACAGGGATGTCTATGAGCAGTTCTTC
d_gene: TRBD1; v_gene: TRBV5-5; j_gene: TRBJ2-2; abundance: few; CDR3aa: CASSVGQGVTGELFF; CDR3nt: TGTGCCAGCAGCGTAGGACAGGGGGTAACCGGGGAGCTGTTTTTT
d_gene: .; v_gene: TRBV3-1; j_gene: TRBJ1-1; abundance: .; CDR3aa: CASSPGPPGEAFF; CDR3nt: TGTGCCAGCAGTCCCGGGCCCCCCGGTGAAGCTTTCTTT